The 28 T cell receptor beta chains reported below all come from one sample, sequenced in a study of technical replicates of blood from four donors. Some clones are missing from TCRdb's copy, which holds only in-frame ones; the method was immunoSEQ multiplex PCR. The table records approximately 100,000 clones, nearly 96% of them present only once. Specimen: T cells isolated from PBMCs. These receptors all stem from a human donor in good health.

The chain couples TRBV7-6 to TRBJ2-1, with TRBD2 identical over 12 bases. The CDR3 totals 16 residues. Losses at the gene ends were 5 bases for V and 0 bases for J; bases not matched to a gene: 2. The V gene's germline CDR1 is SGHVS and CDR2 FNYEAQ. CDR3 loop: CASSPLAGGSYNEQFF. CDR3 bases: TGTGCCAGCAGCCCACTAGCGGGGGGCTCCTACAATGAGCAGTTCTTC. Full variable domain (missing parts from reference TRBV7-6 and TRBJ2-1): GAGVSQSPRYKVTKRGQDVALRCDPISGHVSLYWYRQALGQGPEFLTYFNYEAQQDKSGLPNDRFSAERPEGSISTLTIQRTEQRDSAMYRCASSPLAGGSYNEQFFGPGTRLTVL.

The J gene is TRBJ2-7, the V gene TRBV28; D is unclear. CDR1 MDHEN and CDR2 SYDVKM come from the germline V gene. This CDR3 is 15 amino acids long. V lost 3 bases, J lost 1 base, and 13 bases lay in between. CDR3 in amino acids: CASSFMAVPSYEQYF. CDR3 DNA: TGTGCCAGCAGTTTTATGGCAGTCCCTTCCTACGAGCAGTACTTC.

The chain has TRBV19 and TRBJ1-2, with D maybe TRBD1 (5 bases). This CDR3 spans 14 amino acids. The ends were cut back, 6 bases at V and 1 base at J, with 12 bases in the middle. CDR1 is LNHDA and CDR2 is SQIVND in the germline V gene (reference sequence). CDR3 in amino acids: CASSPDSINYGYTF. DNA of the CDR3: TGTGCCAGTAGCCCCGACAGCATTAACTATGGCTACACCTTC.

The chain is built from TRBV6-1 and TRBJ2-3, with a possible D match to TRBD2 (5 bases). The CDR3 is 15 residues long. The V gene lost 3 bases and the J gene lost 0 bases, with 10 bases spanning the gap. The germline V gene encodes CDR1 MNHNS and CDR2 SASEGT. The CDR3 loop is CASSEYGDSTDTQYF. CDR3 bases: TGTGCCAGCAGTGAGTACGGGGATAGCACAGATACGCAGTATTTT.

The chain employs TRBV28 and TRBJ2-7; 7 nucleotides align to TRBD2. Germline loops: CDR1 MDHEN, CDR2 SYDVKM. This CDR3 region has 17 residues. V gave up 5 bases and J gave up 0 bases; unmatched junction bases: 13. The CDR3 spells CASSPMGGGSISYEQYF. The CDR3 region has the DNA TGTGCCAGCAGTCCCATGGGGGGGGGTTCTATCTCCTACGAGCAGTACTTC.

Notes on this clone: Compared with germline, one end of the junction differs, possibly owing to a read error. The V gene is TRBV25-1, the J gene TRBJ2-7; 12 nucleotides match TRBD1. The CDR3 has 16 amino acids. The germline V gene encodes CDR1 MGHDK and CDR2 SYGVNS. The CDR3 is CACSDRDRGHTYEQYF. CDR3 bases: TGTGCCTGCAGTGATCGGGACAGGGGGCACACCTACGAGCAGTACTTC.

This clone appeared a single time. The chain links TRBV18 to TRBJ2-2, with D uncertain. The CDR3 covers 14 residues. V shed 2 bases and J shed 2 bases, with 6 bases lying between them. The germline gives CDR1 KGHSH, CDR2 LQKENI. CDR3 protein: CASSPDTNTGELFF. The CDR3 DNA reads as TGTGCCAGCTCACCAGACACAAACACCGGGGAGCTGTTTTTT.

The chain links TRBV2 to TRBJ2-2, with TRBD1 matching over 7 bases. Per germline, CDR1 SNHLY and CDR2 FYNNEI. V was pared by 7 bases and J by 1 base, with 9 bases of the junction left unmatched. This CDR3 contains 16 residues. The CDR3: CASTYPRQGNTGELFF. In nucleotides, the CDR3 is TGTGCCAGCACCTACCCCCGACAGGGGAACACCGGGGAGCTGTTTTTT. The complete variable domain, with remaining parts taken from reference TRBV2 and TRBJ2-2, reads EPEVTQTPSHQVTQMGQEVILRCVPISNHLYFYWYRQILGQKVEFLVSFYNNEISEKSEIFDDQFSVERPDGSNFTLKIRSTKLEDSAMYFCASTYPRQGNTGELFFGEGSRLTVL.

This chain uses TRBV4-1 with TRBJ2-7; D is ambiguous. This CDR3 has 15 residues. Trimming removed 0 bases at V and 2 bases at J, with 11 bases between. Germline loops: CDR1 MGHRA, CDR2 YSYEKL. The chain's CDR3 is CASSQDPGSAYEQYF. The DNA for the CDR3 is TGCGCCAGCAGCCAAGACCCAGGTTCGGCCTACGAGCAGTACTTC.

The chain is built from TRBV28 and TRBJ1-2; D is possibly TRBD1 (5 bases). CDR1 MDHEN and CDR2 SYDVKM come from the germline V gene. V gave up 4 bases and J gave up 8 bases, with 11 bases separating them. CDR3 length: 12 amino acids. The CDR3 here is CASSSREYGYTF. The CDR3 DNA reads as TGTGCCAGCAGTTCCAGGGAATACGGCTACACCTTC.

The rearrangement uses TRBV29-1 and TRBJ1-1; TRBD1 might be the D (5 bases). CDR3 size: 11 residues. Germline CDR1 and CDR2: SQVTM and ANQGSEA. Between the trimmed V and J ends, which lost 4 bases and 6 bases, there was a span of 9 bases. The CDR3 here is CSVARAAEAFF. The CDR3 coding sequence is TGCAGCGTTGCCAGGGCCGCTGAAGCTTTCTTT.

The chain combines TRBV19 with TRBJ2-1; D not certain. The V end lost 10 bases, the J end lost 0 bases, and 7 bases lay between the germline ends. CDR1 is LNHDA, CDR2 SQIVND, per germline (reference sequence). The CDR3 is 12 residues long. CDR3 nucleotides: TGTGCCACAGCTAGCTCCTACAATGAGCAGTTCTTC. It is translated as CATASSYNEQFF.

In DNA form, the CDR3 reads TGTGCCAGTAGAGCGGGGCAGGGGGCGAACATTCAGTACTTC. Its translation: CASRAGQGANIQYF. The chain has TRBV19 and TRBJ2-4; the D gene is possibly TRBD1 (8 bases). V dropped 6 bases and J dropped 7 bases, with 16 bases sitting between them. Germline V CDR1 and CDR2: LNHDA, SQIVND (reference sequence). The CDR3 has 14 amino acids.

This clone was detected only once. This chain connects TRBV28 to TRBJ2-3, with a weak D call TRBD2 (6 bases). With 5 bases removed from V and 3 bases from J, the gap between germline ends came to 6 bases. CDR3 length equals 12 residues. Germline V gives CDR1 MDHEN, CDR2 SYDVKM. CDR3 protein: CASSSGTDTQYF. DNA for the CDR3: TGTGCCAGCAGTAGCGGGACAGATACGCAGTATTTT.

The rearrangement uses TRBV28 and TRBJ2-1; 7 bases fit TRBD2. The junction had 11 bases not matched to a gene; V was cut back by 6 bases and J by 9 bases. The CDR3 contains 14 residues. CDR1 MDHEN and CDR2 SYDVKM come from the germline V gene. The CDR3 sequence: CASSHRGGGGEQFF. DNA of the CDR3: TGTGCCAGCAGCCACCGTGGTGGGGGGGGTGAGCAGTTCTTC.

This clone was observed a single time. The chain employs TRBV9 and TRBJ1-2; tentative D call: TRBD1 (5 bases). V shed 0 bases and J shed 4 bases, with 10 bases lying between them. Germline CDR1 reads SGDLS; CDR2 reads YYNGEE. This CDR3 contains 14 residues. CDR3: CASSVDRQPYGYTF. CDR3 nucleotide sequence: TGTGCCAGCAGCGTAGATAGACAGCCCTATGGCTACACCTTC.

V and J are TRBV10-2 and TRBJ1-1; 7 bases agree with TRBD1. The CDR3 is 16 residues long. J gave up 0 bases and V 0 bases, and 4 bases lay outside the gene matches. Germline lookup yields CDR1 WSHSY and CDR2 SAAADI. CDR3 coding DNA: TGCGCCAGCAGTGAGTCCGGGACAGTCTTGAACACTGAAGCTTTCTTT. Its protein is CASSESGTVLNTEAFF.

J is TRBJ1-2 and V is TRBV25-1; 7 nucleotides align to TRBD1. V lost 1 base to trimming and J lost 8 bases; unmatched junction nucleotides: 13. The V gene's germline CDR1 is MGHDK and CDR2 SYGVNS. This CDR3 has 16 amino acids. The CDR3 loop reads CASSELGTAKPGGYTF. As DNA, the CDR3 is TGTGCCAGCAGTGAATTGGGGACAGCAAAACCCGGGGGCTACACCTTC.

This rearrangement joins TRBV28 to TRBJ1-1; D might be TRBD1 (6 bases). V gave up 7 bases and J gave up 4 bases, with 13 bases separating them. This CDR3 has 13 amino acids. The germline V gene has CDR1 MDHEN and CDR2 SYDVKM. The chain's CDR3 is CASTGDSGTEAFF. The CDR3 region has the DNA TGTGCCAGCACAGGGGATTCGGGCACTGAAGCTTTCTTT. The complete variable domain, with remaining parts taken from reference TRBV28 and TRBJ1-1, reads DVKVTQSSRYLVKRTGEKVFLECVQDMDHENMFWYRQDPGLGLRLIYFSYDVKMKEKGDIPEGYSVSREKKERFSLILESASTNQTSMYLCASTGDSGTEAFFGQGTRLTVV.

This rearrangement joins TRBV18 to TRBJ2-1, with 11 bases fitting TRBD2. V lost 3 bases to trimming and J lost 7 bases; unmatched junction nucleotides: 8. CDR1 and CDR2 (germline): KGHSH, LQKENI. The CDR3 covers 16 residues. In nucleotides, the CDR3 is TGTGCCAGCTCACCGGTAGCGGGGGGGTTCCGGAATGAGCAGTTCTTC. Protein sequence: CASSPVAGGFRNEQFF.

The chain uses TRBV6-1 and TRBJ2-3; D might be TRBD2 (7 bases). The CDR3 is 17 amino acids. With 2 bases removed from V and 4 bases from J, the gap between germline ends came to 19 bases. Germline loops: CDR1 MNHNS, CDR2 SASEGT. This CDR3 reads CASSEWGGQGGADTQYF. The DNA for the CDR3 is TGTGCCAGCAGTGAATGGGGGGGGCAGGGTGGCGCAGATACGCAGTATTTT.

The rearrangement joins TRBV7-4 to TRBJ1-1; tentatively, D is TRBD1 (6 bases). V was clipped by 5 bases and J by 2 bases, with 21 bases between them. Looked up from germline, CDR1 is SGHVT and CDR2 is SQSDAQ. This CDR3 spans 17 amino acids. CDR3 loop: CASSLVEQGGLNTEAFF. CDR3 bases: TGTGCCAGCAGCCTAGTAGAGCAAGGGGGATTAAACACTGAAGCTTTCTTT.

The CDR3 nucleotides read TGTGCAACACAGGGGGCGTATGGCTACACCTTC. It encodes CATQGAYGYTF. This sequence joins TRBV25-1 and TRBJ1-2; 9 nucleotides line up with TRBD1. From germline, CDR1 is MGHDK and CDR2 SYGVNS. The CDR3 spans 11 residues.

The chain carries TRBV25-1 and TRBJ2-3; a possible D gene is TRBD2 (6 bases). Per the germline V gene, CDR1 is MGHDK and CDR2 is SYGVNS. Trimming stripped 4 bases from V and 3 bases from J, with 17 bases between. CDR3 length equals 16 residues. This CDR3 reads CASSASSVSGTDTQYF. The CDR3 nucleotides are TGTGCCAGCAGTGCGTCTAGCGTCTCGGGAACAGATACGCAGTATTTT.

This clone was observed once. The genes are TRBV6-5 and TRBJ2-3; 7 bases align to TRBD2. The germline V gene encodes CDR1 MNHEY and CDR2 SVGAGI. The CDR3 has 15 amino acids. V dropped 2 bases and J dropped 5; count of bases not matched to a gene: 7. In DNA form, the CDR3 reads TGTGCCAGCAGTTACCGCAGCGGGAAGAGAGATACGCAGTATTTT. Translating it yields CASSYRSGKRDTQYF.

The chain has TRBV2 and TRBJ1-1; weak D call: TRBD1 (6 bases). Germline CDR1 and CDR2: SNHLY and FYNNEI. The CDR3 totals 14 residues. Trimming shortened V by 10 bases and J by 6 bases, and 21 bases separated the two germline ends. The CDR3 bases are TGTGCCAAGGAAATCGGGGGGCGTCGGGCTGAAGCTTTCTTT. This codes for CAKEIGGRRAEAFF.

This clone appeared once. The chain joins TRBV7-3 to TRBJ2-4; 8 bases line up with TRBD2. The ends lost 1 base at V and 7 bases at J; junction bases unmatched: 3. The CDR3 length is 14 residues. Germline V gives CDR1 SGHTA, CDR2 FQGTGA. The CDR3 spells CASSLIAGTNIQYF. The CDR3 bases are TGTGCCAGCAGCTTAATAGCGGGGACGAACATTCAGTACTTC.

This chain connects TRBV5-1 to TRBJ2-3; TRBD2 agrees at 9 bases. This CDR3 contains 15 residues. J was trimmed by 5 bases and V by 2 bases; bases with no gene match: 6. From germline, CDR1 is SGHRS and CDR2 YFSETQ. CDR3 nucleotide sequence: TGCGCCAGCAGCTTTCGCGGGGGGGCCGGAGATACGCAGTATTTT. Translation gives CASSFRGGAGDTQYF.